One and the same sample provided the 6 T cell receptor beta chains below, sequenced in a study of T cells in Graves' hyperthyroidism and ophthalmopathy. Amplified TCR beta CDR3 regions came from RNA transcripts. With the HTBI primer set, the TCR CDR3 went through a first round of RT-PCR. TCRdb re-called the multiplex PCR reads through MiXCR, storing one row per CDR3 protein. The sample includes 250,000 to 300,000 distinct CDR3 sequences, 14% to 15% of them seen just once. Sequenced sample: blood. These receptors were collected from a woman aged 40 to 55 with Graves' hyperthyroidism that later progressed to Graves' ophthalmopathy.

Ten or more counts support this clonotype. The rearrangement joins TRBV28 to TRBJ1-6; D perhaps matches TRBD1 (6 bases). The CDR3 runs 15 residues. Germline V gene lookup returns CDR1 MDHEN and CDR2 SYDVKM. V lost 6 bases and J 10 bases, leaving 19 bases between the germline ends. The CDR3 region has the DNA TGTGCCAGCAGCCCTTCCGTTCAGGGGAGCTCACCCCTCCACTTT. Its translation is CASSPSVQGSSPLHF.

The table lists this clonotype with many counts. The V call is TRBV30, the J call TRBJ2-3; the D is unclear. Deletions cut 0 bases from V and 2 bases from J, with 12 bases between. The CDR3 spans 15 residues. Germline V gives CDR1 GTSNPN, CDR2 SVGIG (reference sequence). DNA for the CDR3: TGTGCCTGGAGTGTGGCAGGCTACCACACAGATACGCAGTATTTT. This gives the protein CAWSVAGYHTDTQYF.

This clonotype was observed many times. V is TRBV12-3 or TRBV12-4 and J is TRBJ1-5; no firm D call. V was pared by 2 bases and J by 0 bases, with 11 bases between. The CDR3 totals 16 residues. CDR3 in DNA: TGTGCCAGCAGTTTAACGCTGTACCATAGCAATCAGCCCCAGCATTTT. Residues: CASSLTLYHSNQPQHF.

A word on this clonotype: Just one base apart from a much larger clone, this may be a read error. The chain is built from TRBV20-1 and TRBJ1-5; possibly TRBD1 for D (6 bases). The CDR3 loop spans 15 amino acids. Germline CDR1 is DFQATT and CDR2 is SNEGSKA (reference sequence). V was clipped by 1 base and J by 6 bases, with 16 bases between them. DNA of the CDR3: TGCAGTGCTAGAGTGGGGCAGGGGATTGCTCAGCCCCAGCATTTT. Residues: CSARVGQGIAQPQHF.

This clonotype was detected many times. The genes are TRBV28 and TRBJ2-7; 7 bases match TRBD2. This CDR3 spans 15 amino acids. Germline V gene data show CDR1 as MDHEN and CDR2 as SYDVKM. V was pared by 10 bases and J by 0 bases, with 12 bases of the junction left unmatched. The CDR3 here is CATYTPAGASYEQYF. Here the CDR3 DNA reads TGTGCCACCTACACCCCTGCGGGAGCCTCCTACGAGCAGTACTTC.

Turning to this clonotype: This may come from a read error, since a much larger clone is one base off. V and J are TRBV4-1 and TRBJ1-5; TRBD1 aligns across 8 bases. CDR1 is MGHRA and CDR2 is YSYEKL in the germline V gene. Losses at the gene ends were 2 bases for V and 6 bases for J; bases not matched to a gene: 9. There are 16 residues in the CDR3. The CDR3 bases are TGCGCCAGCAGCCAATATAGGACAGGGAATCTTCAGCCCCAGCATTTT. This sequence encodes CASSQYRTGNLQPQHF.